This record looks at one TCR beta chain sequence and its context. Its specificity is unknown. The data were taken from a study of T cell repertoires in cytomegalovirus infection. The CDR3 covers 16 residues. J lost 6 bases, V lost 3 bases, and 10 bases had no gene match. The germline V gene has CDR1 SNHLY and CDR2 FYNNEI. TCRdb used MiXCR to reprocess the reads, holding one entry per CDR3 protein. This sample has about 360,000 distinct CDR3 sequences, with nearly 35% found just once. Study results and limitations: Summed public TCR beta family frequency identified CMV carriers bearing the relevant HLA.

The starting material was cultured PBMCs, obtained from culture after CMV antigen stimulation. The clonotype comes from a human donor in good health (CMV status not recorded). Some clones in this sample may be carry-over from other donors' samples. The chain couples TRBV2 to TRBJ2-3, with 9 bases that match TRBD2. The CDR3 bases are TGTGCCAGCAGTGAGATTCGAGCGGGAGGCCCCGATACGCAGTATTTT. Translating gives CASSEIRAGGPDTQYF.